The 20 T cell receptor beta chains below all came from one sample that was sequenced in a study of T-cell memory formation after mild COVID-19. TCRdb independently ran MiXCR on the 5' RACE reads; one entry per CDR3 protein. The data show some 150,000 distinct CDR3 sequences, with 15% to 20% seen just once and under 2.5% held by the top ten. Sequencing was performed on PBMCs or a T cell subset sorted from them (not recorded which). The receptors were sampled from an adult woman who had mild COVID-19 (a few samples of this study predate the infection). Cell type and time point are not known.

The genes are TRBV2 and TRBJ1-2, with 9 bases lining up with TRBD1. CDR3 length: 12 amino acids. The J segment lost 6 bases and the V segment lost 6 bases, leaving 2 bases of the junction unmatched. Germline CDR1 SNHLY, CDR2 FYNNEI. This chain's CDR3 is CASSRDRDGYTF. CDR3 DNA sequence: TGTGCCAGCAGCCGGGACAGGGATGGCTACACCTTC.

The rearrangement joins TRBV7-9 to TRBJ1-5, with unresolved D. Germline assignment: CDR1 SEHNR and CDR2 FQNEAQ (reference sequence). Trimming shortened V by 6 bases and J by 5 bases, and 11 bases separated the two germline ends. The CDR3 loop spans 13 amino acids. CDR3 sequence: CASSTLGDQPQHF. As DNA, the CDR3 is TGTGCCAGCAGTACTTTAGGAGATCAGCCCCAGCATTTT. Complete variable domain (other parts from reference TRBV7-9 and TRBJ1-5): DTGVSQNPRHKITKRGQNVTFRCDPISEHNRLYWYRQTLGQGPEFLTYFQNEAQLEKSRLLSDRFSAERPKGSFSTLEIQRTEQGDSAMYLCASSTLGDQPQHFGDGTRLSIL.

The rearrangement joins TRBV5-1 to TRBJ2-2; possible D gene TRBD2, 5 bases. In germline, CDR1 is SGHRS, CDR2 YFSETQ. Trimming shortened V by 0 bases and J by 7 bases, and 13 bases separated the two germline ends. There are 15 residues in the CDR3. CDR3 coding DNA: TGCGCCAGCAGCTTGGGGACTCTCCAGAGCGGGGAGCTGTTTTTT. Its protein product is CASSLGTLQSGELFF.

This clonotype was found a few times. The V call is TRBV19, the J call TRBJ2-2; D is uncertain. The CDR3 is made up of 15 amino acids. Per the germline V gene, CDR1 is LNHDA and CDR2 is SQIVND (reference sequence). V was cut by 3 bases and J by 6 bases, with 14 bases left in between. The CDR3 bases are TGTGCCAGTAGTATGTGGGGAATGGGCCCCGGGGAGCTGTTTTTT. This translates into CASSMWGMGPGELFF.

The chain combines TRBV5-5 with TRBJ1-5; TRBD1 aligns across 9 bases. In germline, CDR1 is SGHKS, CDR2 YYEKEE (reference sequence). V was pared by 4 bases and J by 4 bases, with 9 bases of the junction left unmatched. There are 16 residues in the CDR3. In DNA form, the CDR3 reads TGTGCCAGCAGCGGGGGGGGACAGGGAAGAAATCAGCCCCAGCATTTT. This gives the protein CASSGGGQGRNQPQHF.

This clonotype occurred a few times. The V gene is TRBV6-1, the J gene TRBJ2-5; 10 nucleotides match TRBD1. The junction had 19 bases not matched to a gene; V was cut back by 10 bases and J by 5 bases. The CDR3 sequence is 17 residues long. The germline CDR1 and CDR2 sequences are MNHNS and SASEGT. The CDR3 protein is CANRLRGPGQGRETQYF. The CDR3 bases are TGTGCCAACCGACTCCGGGGTCCGGGACAGGGGCGGGAGACCCAGTACTTC.

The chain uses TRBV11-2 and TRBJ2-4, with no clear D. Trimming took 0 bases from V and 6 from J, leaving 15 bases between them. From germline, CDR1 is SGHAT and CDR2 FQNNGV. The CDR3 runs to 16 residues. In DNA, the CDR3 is TGTGCCAGCAGCTTAGACAGTGGGCGATCGGGAAACATTCAGTACTTC. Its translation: CASSLDSGRSGNIQYF.

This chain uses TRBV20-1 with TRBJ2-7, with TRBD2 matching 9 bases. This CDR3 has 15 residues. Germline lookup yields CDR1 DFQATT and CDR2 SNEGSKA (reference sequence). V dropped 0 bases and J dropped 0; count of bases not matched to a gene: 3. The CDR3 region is CSARDIAGASYEQYF. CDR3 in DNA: TGCAGTGCTAGAGACATAGCGGGAGCCTCCTACGAGCAGTACTTC.

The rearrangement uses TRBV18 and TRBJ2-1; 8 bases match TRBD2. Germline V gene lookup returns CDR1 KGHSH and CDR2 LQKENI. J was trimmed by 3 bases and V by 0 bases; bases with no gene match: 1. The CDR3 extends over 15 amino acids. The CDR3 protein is CASSPPGLGYNEQFF. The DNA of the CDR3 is TGTGCCAGCTCACCACCGGGACTAGGCTACAATGAGCAGTTCTTC.

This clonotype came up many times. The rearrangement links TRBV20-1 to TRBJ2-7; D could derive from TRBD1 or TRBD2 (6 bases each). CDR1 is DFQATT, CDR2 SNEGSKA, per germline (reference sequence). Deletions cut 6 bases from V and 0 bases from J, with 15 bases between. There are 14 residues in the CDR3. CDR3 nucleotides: TGCAGTGCCCAAGGGGGGTTGGGCTCCTACGAGCAGTACTTC. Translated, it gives CSAQGGLGSYEQYF.

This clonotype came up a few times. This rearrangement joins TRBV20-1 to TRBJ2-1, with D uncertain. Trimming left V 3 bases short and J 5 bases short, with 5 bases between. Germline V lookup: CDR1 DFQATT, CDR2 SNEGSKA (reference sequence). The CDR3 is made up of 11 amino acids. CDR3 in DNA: TGCAGTGCTAGCTCGGACAATGAGCAGTTCTTC. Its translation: CSASSDNEQFF.

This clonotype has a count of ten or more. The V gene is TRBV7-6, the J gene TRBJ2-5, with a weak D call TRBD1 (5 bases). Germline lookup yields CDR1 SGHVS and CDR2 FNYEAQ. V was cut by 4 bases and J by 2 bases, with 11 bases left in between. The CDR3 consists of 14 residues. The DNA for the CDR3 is TGTGCCAGCAGCTCCACCCGACAGCAAGAGACCCAGTACTTC. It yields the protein CASSSTRQQETQYF. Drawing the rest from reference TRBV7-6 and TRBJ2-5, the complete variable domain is GAGVSQSPRYKVTKRGQDVALRCDPISGHVSLYWYRQALGQGPEFLTYFNYEAQQDKSGLPNDRFSAERPEGSISTLTIQRTEQRDSAMYRCASSSTRQQETQYFGPGTRLLVL.

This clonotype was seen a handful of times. This CDR3 is CASSLRDWETQYF. CDR3 sequence (DNA): TGTGCCAGCAGCTTAAGGGATTGGGAGACCCAGTACTTC. This chain uses TRBV7-8 with TRBJ2-5; D remains unclear. V lost 2 bases and J lost 5, with 9 bases in between. The CDR3 runs to 13 residues. Looked up from germline, CDR1 is SGHVS and CDR2 is FQNEAQ. Supplemented by reference TRBV7-8 and TRBJ2-5, the full variable domain reads GAGVSQSPRYKVAKRGQDVALRCDPISGHVSLFWYQQALGQGPEFLTYFQNEAQLDKSGLPSDRFFAERPEGSVSTLKIQRTQQEDSAVYLCASSLRDWETQYFGPGTRLLVL.

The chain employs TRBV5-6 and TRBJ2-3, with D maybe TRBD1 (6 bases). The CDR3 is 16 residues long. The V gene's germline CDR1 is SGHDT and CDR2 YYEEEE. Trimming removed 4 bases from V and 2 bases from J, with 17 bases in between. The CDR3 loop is CASSPHPGQDTDTQYF. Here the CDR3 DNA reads TGTGCCAGCAGCCCCCACCCGGGACAAGACACAGATACGCAGTATTTT.

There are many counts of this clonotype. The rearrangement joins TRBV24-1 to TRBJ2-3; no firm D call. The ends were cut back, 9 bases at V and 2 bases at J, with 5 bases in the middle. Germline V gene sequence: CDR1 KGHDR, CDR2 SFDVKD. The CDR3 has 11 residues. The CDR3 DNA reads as TGTGCCACCGCCAACACAGATACGCAGTATTTT. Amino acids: CATANTDTQYF.

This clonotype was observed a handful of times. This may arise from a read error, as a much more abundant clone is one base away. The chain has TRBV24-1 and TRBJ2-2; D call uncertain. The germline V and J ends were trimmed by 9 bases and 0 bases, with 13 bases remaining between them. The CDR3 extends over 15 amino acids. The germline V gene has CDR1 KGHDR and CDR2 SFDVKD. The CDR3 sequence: CATGTEHPNTGELFF. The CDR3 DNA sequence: TGTGCCACCGGCACTGAGCACCCGAACACCGGGGAGCTGTTTTTT.

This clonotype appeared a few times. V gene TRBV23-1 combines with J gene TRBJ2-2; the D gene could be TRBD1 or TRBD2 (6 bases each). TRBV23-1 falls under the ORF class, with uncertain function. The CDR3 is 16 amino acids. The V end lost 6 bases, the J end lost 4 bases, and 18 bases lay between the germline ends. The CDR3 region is CASSPLGGQVTGELFF. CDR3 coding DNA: TGCGCCAGCAGCCCCCTAGGGGGGCAGGTCACCGGGGAGCTGTTTTTT.

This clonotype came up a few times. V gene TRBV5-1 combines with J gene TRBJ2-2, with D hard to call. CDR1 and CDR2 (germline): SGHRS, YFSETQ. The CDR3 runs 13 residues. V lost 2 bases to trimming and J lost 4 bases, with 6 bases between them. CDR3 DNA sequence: TGCGCCAGCAGCTTAGAAGTCACCGGGGAGCTGTTTTTT. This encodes CASSLEVTGELFF.

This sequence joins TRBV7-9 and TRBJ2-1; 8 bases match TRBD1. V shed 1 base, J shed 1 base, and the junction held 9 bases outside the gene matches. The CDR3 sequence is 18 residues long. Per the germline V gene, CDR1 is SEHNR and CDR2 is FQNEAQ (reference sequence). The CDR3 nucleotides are TGTGCCAGCAGCTTAGGGGGTTTGAGGACAGGGTCCTACAATGAGCAGTTCTTC. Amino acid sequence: CASSLGGLRTGSYNEQFF.

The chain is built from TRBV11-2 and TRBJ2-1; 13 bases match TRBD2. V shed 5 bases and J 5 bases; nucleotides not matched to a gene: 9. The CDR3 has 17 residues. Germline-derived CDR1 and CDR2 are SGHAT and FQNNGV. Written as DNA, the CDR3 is TGTGCCAGCAGCAAAGGCAGGGGACTAGCGGGGAACAATGAGCAGTTCTTC. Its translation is CASSKGRGLAGNNEQFF.